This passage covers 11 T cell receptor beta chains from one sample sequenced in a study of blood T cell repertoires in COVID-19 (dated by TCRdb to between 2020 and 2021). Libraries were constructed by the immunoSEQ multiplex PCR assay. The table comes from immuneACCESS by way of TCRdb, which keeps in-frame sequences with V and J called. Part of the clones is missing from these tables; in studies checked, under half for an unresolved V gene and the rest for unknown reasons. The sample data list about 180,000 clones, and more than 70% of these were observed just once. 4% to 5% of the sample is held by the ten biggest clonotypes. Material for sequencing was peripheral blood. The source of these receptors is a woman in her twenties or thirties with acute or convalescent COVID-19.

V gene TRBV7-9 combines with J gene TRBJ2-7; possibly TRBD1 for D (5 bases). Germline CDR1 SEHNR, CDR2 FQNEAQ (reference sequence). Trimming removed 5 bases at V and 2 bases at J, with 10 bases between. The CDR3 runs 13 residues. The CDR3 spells CASSQTGTYEQYF. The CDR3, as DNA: TGTGCCAGCAGCCAAACAGGTACCTACGAGCAGTACTTC. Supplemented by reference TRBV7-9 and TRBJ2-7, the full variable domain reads DTGVSQNPRHKITKRGQNVTFRCDPISEHNRLYWYRQTLGQGPEFLTYFQNEAQLEKSRLLSDRFSAERPKGSFSTLEIQRTEQGDSAMYLCASSQTGTYEQYFGPGTRLTVT.

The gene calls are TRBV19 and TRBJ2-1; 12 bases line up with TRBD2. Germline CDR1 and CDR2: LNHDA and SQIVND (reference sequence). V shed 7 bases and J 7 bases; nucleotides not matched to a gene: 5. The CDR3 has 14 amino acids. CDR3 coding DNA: TGTGCCAGTACCGCGACTAGCGGGAGAAATGAGCAGTTCTTC. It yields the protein CASTATSGRNEQFF.

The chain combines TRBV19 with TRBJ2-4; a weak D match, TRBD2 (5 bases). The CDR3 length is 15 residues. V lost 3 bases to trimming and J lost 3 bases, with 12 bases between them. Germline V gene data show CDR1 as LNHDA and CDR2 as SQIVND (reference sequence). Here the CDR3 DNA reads TGTGCCAGTAGTATCACGGGGATGCTCAAAAACATTCAGTACTTC. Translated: CASSITGMLKNIQYF.

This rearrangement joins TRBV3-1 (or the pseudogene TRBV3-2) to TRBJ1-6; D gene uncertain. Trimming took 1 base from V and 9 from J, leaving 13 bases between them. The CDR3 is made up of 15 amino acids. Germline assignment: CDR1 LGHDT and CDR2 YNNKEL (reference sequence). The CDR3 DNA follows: TGTGCCAGCAGCCAAGGACACACCAGCGGTTCACCCCTCCACTTT. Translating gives CASSQGHTSGSPLHF.

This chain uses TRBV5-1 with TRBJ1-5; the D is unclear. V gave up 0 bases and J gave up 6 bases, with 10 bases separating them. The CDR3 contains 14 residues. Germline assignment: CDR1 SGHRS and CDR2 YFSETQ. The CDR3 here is CASSLGGGGQPQHF. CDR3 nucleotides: TGCGCCAGCAGCTTGGGAGGCGGTGGTCAGCCCCAGCATTTT.

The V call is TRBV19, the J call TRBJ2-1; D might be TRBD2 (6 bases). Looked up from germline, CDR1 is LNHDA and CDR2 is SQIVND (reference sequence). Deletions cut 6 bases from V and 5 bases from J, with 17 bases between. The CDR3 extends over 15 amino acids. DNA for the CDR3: TGTGCCAGTAGCAAAATCTCCGGGACTGACAATGAGCAGTTCTTC. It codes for CASSKISGTDNEQFF.

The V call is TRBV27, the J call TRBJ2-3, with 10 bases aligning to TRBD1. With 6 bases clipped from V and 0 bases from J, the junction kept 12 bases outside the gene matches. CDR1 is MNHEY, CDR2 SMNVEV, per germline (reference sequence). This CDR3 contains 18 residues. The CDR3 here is CASSPGQGGFRSTDTQYF. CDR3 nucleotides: TGTGCCAGCAGCCCCGGACAGGGGGGGTTTAGAAGCACAGATACGCAGTATTTT.

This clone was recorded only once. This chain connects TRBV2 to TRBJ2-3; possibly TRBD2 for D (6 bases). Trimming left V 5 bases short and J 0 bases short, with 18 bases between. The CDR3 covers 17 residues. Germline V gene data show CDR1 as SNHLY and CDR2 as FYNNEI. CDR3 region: CASSPTIAALSTDTQYF. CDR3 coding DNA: TGTGCCAGCAGTCCTACGATAGCGGCCCTCAGCACAGATACGCAGTATTTT.

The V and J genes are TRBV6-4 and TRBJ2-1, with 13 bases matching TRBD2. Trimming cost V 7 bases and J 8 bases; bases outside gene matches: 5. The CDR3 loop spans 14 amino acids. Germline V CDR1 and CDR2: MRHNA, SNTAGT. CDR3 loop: CASTRTSGSYEQFF. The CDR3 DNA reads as TGTGCCAGCACCCGGACTAGCGGGAGTTATGAGCAGTTCTTC.

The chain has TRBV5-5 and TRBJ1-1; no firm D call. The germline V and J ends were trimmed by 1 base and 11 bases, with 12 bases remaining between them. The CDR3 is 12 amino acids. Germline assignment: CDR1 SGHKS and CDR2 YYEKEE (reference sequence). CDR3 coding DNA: TGTGCCAGCAGCTTGATGGCGCAGGCGGCTTTCTTT. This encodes CASSLMAQAAFF.

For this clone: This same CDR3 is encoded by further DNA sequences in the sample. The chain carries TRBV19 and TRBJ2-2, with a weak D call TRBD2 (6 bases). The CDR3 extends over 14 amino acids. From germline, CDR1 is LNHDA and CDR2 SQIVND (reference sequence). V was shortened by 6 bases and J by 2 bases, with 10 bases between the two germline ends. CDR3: CASSISGNTGELFF. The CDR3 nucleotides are TGTGCCAGTAGCATTAGCGGAAACACCGGGGAGCTGTTTTTT.